The entry below describes one TCR beta chain. The antigen remains unidentified. This entry belongs to a study of T cell repertoires in cytomegalovirus infection. Germline CDR1 is SQVTM and CDR2 is ANQGSEA. Trimming took 7 bases from V and 8 from J, leaving 23 bases between them. The CDR3 spans 14 residues. Using its own MiXCR run on the reads, TCRdb lists one record per CDR3 protein. The sample includes about a million distinct CDR3 sequences, roughly 31% seen only once; the top ten take around 15%. This chain uses TRBV29-1 with TRBJ1-2; no clear D. The input for sequencing was cultured CD8+ T cells from PBMCs, taken from culture after CMV antigen stimulation. The clonotype was recovered from a human donor in good health (CMV status not recorded). Some clones in this sample may be carry-over from other donors' samples. CDR3 nucleotides: TGCAGCGCCTTAGACCTATCCCTTCCAGTGGGCTACACCTTC. Translating it yields CSALDLSLPVGYTF.